This passage covers 27 T cell receptor beta chains from one sample sequenced in a study of shared T cell receptors in the human thymus (dated by TCRdb to the early 2020s). Library preparation employed the immunoSEQ multiplex PCR assay. As stored in TCRdb, this immuneACCESS dataset retains in-frame rearrangements with V and J assigned. A fraction of the clones does not appear; measured against another copy, unresolved V genes explain less than half of the discrepancy, and the remainder lacks a known reason. This sample is represented by hundreds of thousands of clones; more than 75% of them were singletons. The ten largest account for roughly 0.0086% of the sample. These data were likewise used in another study, on human thymus T cells.

The sequencing sample was made of thymocytes. Source of these receptors: a boy younger than two with a congenital heart defect. Donor details come from another sample of the same person, matched by shared clones.

About this clone: This CDR3 is also generated by other DNA sequences in the sample. The chain carries TRBV6-5 and TRBJ1-6; maybe TRBD1 (5 bases). The length of the CDR3 is 14 residues. V was shortened by 2 bases and J by 13 bases, with 15 bases between the two germline ends. The germline V gene has CDR1 MNHEY and CDR2 SVGAGI. CDR3 in DNA: TGTGCCAGCAGTTACGTAGGGGCGCATCCCCCCCTCCACTTT. Translated: CASSYVGAHPPLHF.

V is TRBV28 and J is TRBJ1-1, with a possible D match to TRBD1 (6 bases). Germline V gives CDR1 MDHEN, CDR2 SYDVKM. The CDR3 is made up of 13 amino acids. Trimming cost V 7 bases and J 5 bases, with 14 bases left between them. The CDR3 spells CASNQRGGTEAFF. Written as DNA, the CDR3 is TGTGCCAGCAACCAAAGGGGGGGGACTGAAGCTTTCTTT.

This clone has a handful of counts. V gene TRBV19 combines with J gene TRBJ1-5, with D perhaps TRBD1 (6 bases). CDR1 LNHDA and CDR2 SQIVND come from the germline V gene (reference sequence). Trimming took off 4 bases at V and 6 bases at J, with 10 bases between the two ends. The CDR3 is 13 residues long. As DNA, the CDR3 is TGTGCCAGTAGTACAGGGGAGTGTCAGCCCCAGCATTTT. This translates into CASSTGECQPQHF.

This chain joins TRBV28 and TRBJ2-1, with unresolved D. Germline CDR1 MDHEN, CDR2 SYDVKM. Trimming cost V 5 bases and J 8 bases, with 16 bases left between them. The CDR3 covers 14 residues. The CDR3 coding sequence is TGTGCCAGCAGTACGGTCCCGAGGTTCGATGAGCAGTTCTTC. Translating it yields CASSTVPRFDEQFF.

The CDR3, as DNA: TGTGCCAGCAGCCAGACGGGACAGGCTGATGGCTACACCTTC. It specifies CASSQTGQADGYTF. The chain carries TRBV9 and TRBJ1-2; 8 bases are a match to TRBD1. CDR3 length equals 14 residues. Germline V gives CDR1 SGDLS, CDR2 YYNGEE. V lost 4 bases and J lost 6; bases outside the gene matches: 8.

The chain carries TRBV29-1 and TRBJ2-1, with 8 nucleotides matching TRBD2. Trimming removed 6 bases from V and 4 bases from J; junction bases left unmatched: 17. CDR1 is SQVTM, CDR2 ANQGSEA, per germline. The CDR3 has 17 residues. The CDR3 sequence: CSVDPPRAAGGYNEQFF. The CDR3 DNA is TGCAGCGTGGACCCCCCCCGGGCGGCGGGGGGTTACAATGAGCAGTTCTTC.

CDR3: CASSQDRYAGGYNSPLHF. CDR3 DNA sequence: TGCGCCAGCAGCCAAGATAGGTATGCAGGGGGCTATAATTCACCCCTCCACTTT. The genes are TRBV4-1 and TRBJ1-6; 7 bases are a match to TRBD1. V lost 0 bases, J lost 3 bases, and 8 bases stayed unmatched. CDR3 length: 18 amino acids. Germline assignment: CDR1 MGHRA and CDR2 YSYEKL.

This clone occurred once. This chain links TRBV27 with TRBJ2-5; 8 nucleotides line up with TRBD2. This CDR3 spans 14 amino acids. V shed 6 bases and J 0 bases; nucleotides not matched to a gene: 3. Looked up from germline, CDR1 is MNHEY and CDR2 is SMNVEV (reference sequence). The CDR3 reads CASRKRGYQETQYF. CDR3 coding DNA: TGTGCCAGCAGAAAGCGGGGGTACCAAGAGACCCAGTACTTC.

This chain connects TRBV28 to TRBJ2-7, with a tentative D call TRBD1 (5 bases). V lost 3 bases and J lost 4, with 13 bases in between. The CDR3 length is 14 residues. CDR1 is MDHEN and CDR2 is SYDVKM in the germline V gene. The CDR3 region is CASSFWSGIYEQYF. The CDR3, as DNA: TGTGCCAGCAGTTTTTGGTCAGGGATTTACGAGCAGTACTTC.

The V and J genes are TRBV7-9 and TRBJ2-7; D might be TRBD2 (7 bases). CDR1 and CDR2 from the germline V gene are SEHNR and FQNEAQ (reference sequence). The germline V and J ends were trimmed by 4 bases and 7 bases, with 23 bases remaining between them. This CDR3 is 16 amino acids long. The CDR3 coding sequence is TGTGCCAGCAGCTCAGGGGCACCGGGAGTCGGGGGGGAGCAGTACTTC. Translated: CASSSGAPGVGGEQYF. Based on the CDR3 plus reference TRBV7-9 and TRBJ2-7, the full variable domain is DTGVSQNPRHKITKRGQNVTFRCDPISEHNRLYWYRQTLGQGPEFLTYFQNEAQLEKSRLLSDRFSAERPKGSFSTLEIQRTEQGDSAMYLCASSSGAPGVGGEQYFGPGTRLTVT.

This clone appeared once. A read error may account for a junction end that differs from germline. The chain recombines TRBV5-1 with TRBJ2-7; TRBD1 might be the D (5 bases). The CDR3 has 15 amino acids. Germline loops: CDR1 SGHRS, CDR2 YFSETQ. The CDR3 sequence: CANSLICRALSEQYF. In DNA, the CDR3 is TGCGCCAACAGCTTGATATGCAGGGCTCTGAGCGAGCAGTACTTC.

The genes are TRBV14 and TRBJ2-2; 8 bases line up with TRBD1. V lost 1 base, J lost 6 bases, and 7 bases stayed unmatched. Germline CDR1 SGHDN, CDR2 FVKESK. This CDR3 region has 16 residues. The CDR3 DNA is TGTGCCAGCAGCCAAGCGGTGACAGGGGAGGCCGGGGAGCTGTTTTTT. It yields the protein CASSQAVTGEAGELFF.

The chain combines TRBV20-1 with TRBJ2-7; D remains ambiguous. The ends were cut back, 4 bases at V and 3 bases at J, with 4 bases in the middle. Germline V gene data show CDR1 as DFQATT and CDR2 as SNEGSKA (reference sequence). CDR3 length: 10 amino acids. The CDR3 bases are TGCAGTGCTACCGTCTACGAGCAGTACTTC. It translates to CSATVYEQYF.

This clone was counted once. The chain employs TRBV4-2 and TRBJ2-5; D is possibly TRBD1 (6 bases). The CDR3 consists of 16 residues. V lost 0 bases, J lost 4 bases, and 15 bases lay in between. CDR1 is LGHNA, CDR2 YNFKEQ, per germline. As DNA, the CDR3 is TGTGCCAGCAGCCAAGAGCACAGGGCCTACGGAGAGACCCAGTACTTC. As protein: CASSQEHRAYGETQYF.

This rearrangement joins TRBV27 to TRBJ1-1, with TRBD1 matching over 7 bases. This CDR3 has 13 amino acids. CDR1 and CDR2 from the germline V gene are MNHEY and SMNVEV (reference sequence). V lost 5 bases, J lost 5 bases, and 5 bases stayed unmatched. CDR3: CASSDRERTEAFF. CDR3 coding DNA: TGTGCCAGCAGTGACAGGGAGAGGACTGAAGCTTTCTTT.

This chain joins TRBV29-1 and TRBJ2-3; the match to TRBD2 covers 14 bases. V shed 6 bases, J shed 7 bases, and the junction held 6 bases outside the gene matches. The CDR3 sequence is 14 residues long. Germline-derived CDR1 and CDR2 are SQVTM and ANQGSEA. In nucleotides, the CDR3 is TGCAGCGTCGCCGGACTAGCGGGAGGTTATACGCAGTATTTT. Translating it yields CSVAGLAGGYTQYF.

The J gene is TRBJ1-1, the V gene TRBV7-4, with a weak D call TRBD1 (5 bases). Germline V CDR1 and CDR2: SGHVT, SQSDAQ. V was pared by 7 bases and J by 3 bases, with 9 bases between. The CDR3 covers 12 residues. Written as DNA, the CDR3 is TGTGCCAGCACCCCGGGGGACACTGAAGCTTTCTTT. Translated: CASTPGDTEAFF.

V gene TRBV27 combines with J gene TRBJ1-5, with 7 bases lining up with TRBD1. Losses at the gene ends were 4 bases for V and 6 bases for J; bases not matched to a gene: 6. This CDR3 is 14 amino acids long. Germline CDR1 and CDR2: MNHEY and SMNVEV (reference sequence). CDR3 nucleotides: TGTGCCAGCAGTTGCCGACAGGGTGGTCAGCCCCAGCATTTT. Translated, it gives CASSCRQGGQPQHF.

This clone was seen once. J is TRBJ2-3 and V is TRBV4-3; 11 bases map to TRBD2. V gave up 4 bases and J gave up 4 bases; unmatched junction bases: 10. The CDR3 totals 17 residues. CDR1 and CDR2 (germline): LGHNA, YSLEER. CDR3 DNA sequence: TGCGCCAGCAGCCCAAGCCCTAGCGGGGGGACCCCAGATACGCAGTATTTT. Translation: CASSPSPSGGTPDTQYF.

The rearrangement joins TRBV15 to TRBJ2-1; 14 positions agree with TRBD2. The CDR3 extends over 20 amino acids. Germline CDR1 and CDR2: LNHNV and YYDKDF (reference sequence). V was pared by 1 base and J by 5 bases, with 13 bases of the junction left unmatched. Here the CDR3 DNA reads TGTGCCACCAGCAGAGTGTCGACTAGCGGGAGGGCCGAGTGTAACAATGAGCAGTTCTTC. Its protein product is CATSRVSTSGRAECNNEQFF.

The chain couples TRBV27 to TRBJ2-7, with 8 bases lining up with TRBD1. CDR3 size: 13 residues. Germline V lookup: CDR1 MNHEY, CDR2 SMNVEV (reference sequence). Trimming took 6 bases from V and 5 from J; bases not matched to a gene: 6. DNA of the CDR3: TGTGCCAGCAGCCCCGGACAGGGCCACGAGCAGTACTTC. Amino acid sequence: CASSPGQGHEQYF.

CDR3 bases: TGTGCCAGCAGTTCAAGCGGGAGAGGTGTCGAGCAGTACTTC. As protein: CASSSSGRGVEQYF. This rearrangement joins TRBV28 to TRBJ2-7; 8 nucleotides align to TRBD2. There are 14 residues in the CDR3. CDR1 is MDHEN, CDR2 SYDVKM, per germline. V shed 4 bases, J shed 6 bases, and the junction held 8 bases outside the gene matches.

The J gene is TRBJ1-5, the V gene TRBV28, with unresolved D. V was clipped by 6 bases and J by 5 bases, with 14 bases between them. The CDR3 has 14 amino acids. CDR1 MDHEN and CDR2 SYDVKM come from the germline V gene. CDR3 nucleotides: TGTGCCAGCAGATCTTCGGTGGGCGATCAGCCCCAGCATTTT. Amino acid sequence: CASRSSVGDQPQHF.

This rearrangement joins TRBV11-3 to TRBJ1-1, with D possibly TRBD1 on 5 matching bases. V lost 5 bases and J lost 12, with 19 bases in between. The length of the CDR3 is 13 residues. Germline V gene lookup returns CDR1 SGHNT and CDR2 YENEEA. The CDR3 protein is CASSPRDGGGSFF. CDR3 in DNA: TGTGCCAGCAGCCCCAGGGACGGGGGGGGATCTTTCTTT.

This chain uses TRBV4-1 with TRBJ1-1; D is possibly TRBD1 (5 bases). The CDR3 is 14 residues long. Germline-derived CDR1 and CDR2 are MGHRA and YSYEKL. V was trimmed by 2 bases and J by 3 bases, leaving 10 bases between them. The chain's CDR3 is CASSQSQGYTEAFF. The CDR3 region has the DNA TGCGCCAGCAGCCAATCCCAGGGATACACTGAAGCTTTCTTT.

In this sample, this clone turned up once. This sequence joins TRBV28 and TRBJ2-7; 9 bases map to TRBD1. CDR1 is MDHEN, CDR2 SYDVKM, per germline. Losses at the gene ends were 4 bases for V and 5 bases for J; bases not matched to a gene: 9. The CDR3 length is 15 residues. CDR3 sequence reads: CASSSPGQGTHEQYF. The DNA of the CDR3 is TGTGCCAGCAGTTCCCCGGGACAGGGTACTCACGAGCAGTACTTC.

This clone has only one observation. This chain connects TRBV4-3 to TRBJ2-2, with 7 bases identical to TRBD2. Germline CDR1 reads LGHNA; CDR2 reads YSLEER. Trimming cost V 6 bases and J 0 bases; bases outside gene matches: 13. CDR3 length: 18 amino acids. CDR3: CASSPLRRGKANTGELFF. CDR3 nucleotides: TGCGCCAGCAGTCCCCTACGGCGGGGGAAGGCGAACACCGGGGAGCTGTTTTTT.